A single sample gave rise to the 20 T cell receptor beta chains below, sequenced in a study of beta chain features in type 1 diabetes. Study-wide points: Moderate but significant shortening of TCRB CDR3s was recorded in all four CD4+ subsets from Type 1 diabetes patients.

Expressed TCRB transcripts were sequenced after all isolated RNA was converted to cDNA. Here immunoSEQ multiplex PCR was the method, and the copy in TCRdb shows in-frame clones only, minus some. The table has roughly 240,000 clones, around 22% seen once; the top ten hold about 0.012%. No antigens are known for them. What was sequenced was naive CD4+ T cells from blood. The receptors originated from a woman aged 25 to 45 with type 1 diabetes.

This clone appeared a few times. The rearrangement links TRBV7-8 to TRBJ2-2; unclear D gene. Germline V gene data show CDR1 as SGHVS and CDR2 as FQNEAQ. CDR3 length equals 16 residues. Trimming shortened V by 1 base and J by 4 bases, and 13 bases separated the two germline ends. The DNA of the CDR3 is TGTGCCAGCAGCTTAGACCACTCGGCAGGCACCGGGGAGCTGTTTTTT. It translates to CASSLDHSAGTGELFF.

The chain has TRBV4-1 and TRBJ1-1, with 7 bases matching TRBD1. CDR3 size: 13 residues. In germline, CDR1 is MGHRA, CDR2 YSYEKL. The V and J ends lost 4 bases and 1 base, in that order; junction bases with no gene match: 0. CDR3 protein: CASSRQGNTEAFF. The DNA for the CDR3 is TGCGCCAGCAGCCGACAGGGGAACACTGAAGCTTTCTTT.

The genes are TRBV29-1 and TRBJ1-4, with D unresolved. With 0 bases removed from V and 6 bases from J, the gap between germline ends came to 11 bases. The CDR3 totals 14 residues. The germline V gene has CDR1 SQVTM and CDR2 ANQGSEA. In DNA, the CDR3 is TGCAGCGTTGAAGATTCGGGGATTGATGAAAAACTGTTTTTT. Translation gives CSVEDSGIDEKLFF.

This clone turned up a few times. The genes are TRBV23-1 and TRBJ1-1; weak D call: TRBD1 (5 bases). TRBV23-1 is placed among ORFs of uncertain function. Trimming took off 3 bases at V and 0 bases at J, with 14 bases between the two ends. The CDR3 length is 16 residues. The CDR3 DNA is TGCGCCAGCAGTCATGTCCTGACAGCCATGAACACTGAAGCTTTCTTT. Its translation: CASSHVLTAMNTEAFF.

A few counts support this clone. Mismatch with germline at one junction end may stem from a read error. DNA of the CDR3: TGTGCCAGCAGCCAAGACAGGGCTCAAGAGACCCAGTACTTC. Protein product: CASSQDRAQETQYF. The chain recombines TRBV4-1 with TRBJ2-5; TRBD1 agrees at 7 bases. The CDR3 runs to 14 residues. Germline V gives CDR1 MGHRA, CDR2 YSYEKL.

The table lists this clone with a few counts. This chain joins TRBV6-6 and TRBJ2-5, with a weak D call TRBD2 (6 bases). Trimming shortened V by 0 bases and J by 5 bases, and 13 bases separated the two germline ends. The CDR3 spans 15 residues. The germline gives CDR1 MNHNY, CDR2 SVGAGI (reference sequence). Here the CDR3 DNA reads TGTGCCAGCAGTTACTCGGTAACTAGCATGGAGACCCAGTACTTC. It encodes CASSYSVTSMETQYF.

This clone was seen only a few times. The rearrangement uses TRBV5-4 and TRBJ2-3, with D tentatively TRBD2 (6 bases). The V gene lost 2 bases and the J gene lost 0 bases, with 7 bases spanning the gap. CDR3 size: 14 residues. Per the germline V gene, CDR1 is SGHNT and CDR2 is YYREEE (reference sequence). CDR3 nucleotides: TGTGCCAGCAGCTTCGGGACTAGCACAGATACGCAGTATTTT. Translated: CASSFGTSTDTQYF.

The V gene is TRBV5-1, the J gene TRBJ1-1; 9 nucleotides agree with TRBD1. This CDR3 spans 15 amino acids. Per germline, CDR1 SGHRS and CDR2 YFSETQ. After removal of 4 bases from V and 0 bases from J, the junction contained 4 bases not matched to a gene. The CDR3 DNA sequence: TGCGCCAGCAGCACTGGACAGGGGTTGAACACTGAAGCTTTCTTT. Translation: CASSTGQGLNTEAFF.

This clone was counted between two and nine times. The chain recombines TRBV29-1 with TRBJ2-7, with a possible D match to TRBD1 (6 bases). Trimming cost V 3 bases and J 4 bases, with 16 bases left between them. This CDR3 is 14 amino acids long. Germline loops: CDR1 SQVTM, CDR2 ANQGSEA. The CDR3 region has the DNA TGCAGCGTTGAGCGGTTGGGACAAACTTACGAGCAGTACTTC. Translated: CSVERLGQTYEQYF.

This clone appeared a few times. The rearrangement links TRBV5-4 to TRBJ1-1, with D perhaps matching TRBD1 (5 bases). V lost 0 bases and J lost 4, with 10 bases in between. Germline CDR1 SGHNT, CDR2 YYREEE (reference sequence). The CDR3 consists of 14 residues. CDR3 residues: CASSLGLGATEAFF. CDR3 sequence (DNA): TGTGCCAGCAGCTTGGGACTTGGGGCCACTGAAGCTTTCTTT. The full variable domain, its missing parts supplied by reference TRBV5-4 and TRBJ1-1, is ETGVTQSPTHLIKTRGQQVTLRCSSQSGHNTVSWYQQALGQGPQFIFQYYREEENGRGNFPPRFSGLQFPNYSSELNVNALELDDSALYLCASSLGLGATEAFFGQGTRLTVV.

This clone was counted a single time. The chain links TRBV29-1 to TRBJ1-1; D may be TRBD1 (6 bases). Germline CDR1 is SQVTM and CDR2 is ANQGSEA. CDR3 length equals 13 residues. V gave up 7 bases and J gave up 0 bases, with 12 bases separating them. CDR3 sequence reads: CSADRGMNTEAFF. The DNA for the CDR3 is TGCAGCGCGGACAGAGGAATGAACACTGAAGCTTTCTTT. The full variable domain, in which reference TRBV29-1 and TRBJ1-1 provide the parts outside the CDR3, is SAVISQKPSRDICQRGTSLTIQCQVDSQVTMMFWYRQQPGQSLTLIATANQGSEATYESGFVIDKFPISRPNLTFSTLTVSNMSPEDSSIYLCSADRGMNTEAFFGQGTRLTVV.

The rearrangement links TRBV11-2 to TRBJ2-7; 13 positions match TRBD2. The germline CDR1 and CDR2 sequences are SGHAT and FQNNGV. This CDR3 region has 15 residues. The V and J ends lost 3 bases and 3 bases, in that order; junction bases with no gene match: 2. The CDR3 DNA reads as TGTGCCAGCAGCTTTGGGACTAGCGGGGTCTACGAGCAGTACTTC. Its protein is CASSFGTSGVYEQYF.

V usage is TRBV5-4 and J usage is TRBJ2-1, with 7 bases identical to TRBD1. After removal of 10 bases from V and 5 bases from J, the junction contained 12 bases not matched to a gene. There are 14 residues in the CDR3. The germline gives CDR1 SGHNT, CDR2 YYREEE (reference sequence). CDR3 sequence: CAGSGQHRDNEQFF. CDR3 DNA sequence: TGTGCCGGATCGGGACAGCACAGGGACAATGAGCAGTTCTTC. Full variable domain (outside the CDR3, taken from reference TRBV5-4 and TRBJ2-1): ETGVTQSPTHLIKTRGQQVTLRCSSQSGHNTVSWYQQALGQGPQFIFQYYREEENGRGNFPPRFSGLQFPNYSSELNVNALELDDSALYLCAGSGQHRDNEQFFGPGTRLTVL.

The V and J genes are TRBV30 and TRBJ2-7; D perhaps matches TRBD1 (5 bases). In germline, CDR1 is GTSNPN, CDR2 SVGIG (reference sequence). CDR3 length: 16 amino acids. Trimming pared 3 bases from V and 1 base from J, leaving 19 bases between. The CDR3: CAWRRAWWQGSYEQYF. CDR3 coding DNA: TGTGCCTGGAGACGGGCTTGGTGGCAGGGTTCCTACGAGCAGTACTTC.

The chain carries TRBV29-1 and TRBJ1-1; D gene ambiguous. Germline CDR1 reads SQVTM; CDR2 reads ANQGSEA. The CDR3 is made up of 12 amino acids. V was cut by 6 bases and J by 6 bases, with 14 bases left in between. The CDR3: CSVDPGGAEAFF. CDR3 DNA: TGCAGCGTGGACCCGGGAGGCGCTGAAGCTTTCTTT.

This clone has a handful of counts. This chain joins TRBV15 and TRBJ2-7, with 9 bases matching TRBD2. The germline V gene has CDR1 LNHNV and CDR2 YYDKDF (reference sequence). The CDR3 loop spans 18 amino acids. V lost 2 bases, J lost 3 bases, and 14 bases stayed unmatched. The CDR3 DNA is TGTGCCACCAGCAGACCCAGGATGAGGCGGGAGGGCGGCTACGAGCAGTACTTC. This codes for CATSRPRMRREGGYEQYF.

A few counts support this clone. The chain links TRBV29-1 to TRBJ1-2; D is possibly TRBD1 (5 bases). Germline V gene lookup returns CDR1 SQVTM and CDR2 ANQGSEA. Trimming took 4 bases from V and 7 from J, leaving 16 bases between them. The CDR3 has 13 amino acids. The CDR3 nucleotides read TGCAGCGTTGTACTAACACAGGCTCTTGGCTACACCTTC. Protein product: CSVVLTQALGYTF.

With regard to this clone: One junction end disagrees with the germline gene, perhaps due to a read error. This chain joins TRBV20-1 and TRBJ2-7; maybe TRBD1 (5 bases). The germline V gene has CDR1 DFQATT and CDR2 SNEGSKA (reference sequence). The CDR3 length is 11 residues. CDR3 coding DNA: TGCAGTGCTAGAGATTTAAGGGGTCCCACCTTC. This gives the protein CSARDLRGPTF.

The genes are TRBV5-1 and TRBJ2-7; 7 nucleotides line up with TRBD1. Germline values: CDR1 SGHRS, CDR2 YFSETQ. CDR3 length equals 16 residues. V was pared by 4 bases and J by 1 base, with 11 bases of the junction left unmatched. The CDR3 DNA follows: TGCGCCAGCAGCCAGTCCCCTCCGACAGGGTCCTACGAGCAGTACTTC. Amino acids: CASSQSPPTGSYEQYF.

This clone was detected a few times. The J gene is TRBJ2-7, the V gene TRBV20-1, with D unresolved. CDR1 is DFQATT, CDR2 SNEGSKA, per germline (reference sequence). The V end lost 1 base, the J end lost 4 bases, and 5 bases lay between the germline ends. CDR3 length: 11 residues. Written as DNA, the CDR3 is TGCAGTGCTAGAGCCCCGTACGAGCAGTACTTC. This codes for CSARAPYEQYF.